Each of the 4 T cell receptor beta chains below was sequenced from the same sample in a study of graft-versus-host responses after intestinal transplantation. The protocol was immunoSEQ multiplex PCR, while the TCRdb copy is restricted to in-frame clones and leaves out a portion. The sample consists of some 85,000 clones, roughly 92% of them appearing once. Their antigens are not known. Sequencing used unstimulated CD8+ T cells sorted from spleen or lymph node cells, obtained before transplant. The receptors here all came from a human donor who was the organ donor for an intestinal transplant.

This chain joins TRBV4-1 and TRBJ2-7, with TRBD1 matching 7 bases. This CDR3 comprises 16 residues. V trimming: 0 bases; J trimming: 0 bases; junction bases outside the gene matches: 5. The germline CDR1 and CDR2 sequences are MGHRA and YSYEKL. The chain's CDR3 is CASSQEYRGGSYEQYF. CDR3 bases: TGCGCCAGCAGCCAAGAATACAGGGGCGGCTCCTACGAGCAGTACTTC.

This chain's CDR3 is CASSQDPVANTEAFF. The CDR3 DNA sequence: TGCGCCAGCAGCCAAGATCCAGTGGCGAACACTGAAGCTTTCTTT. The chain has TRBV4-3 and TRBJ1-1; D not resolved. This CDR3 has 15 residues. Germline CDR1 is LGHNA and CDR2 is YSLEER. Trimming took 0 bases from V and 1 from J, leaving 9 bases between them.

The V gene is TRBV28, the J gene TRBJ2-2, with 11 positions matching TRBD2. J gave up 6 bases and V 2 bases, and 5 bases lay outside the gene matches. Germline CDR1 and CDR2: MDHEN and SYDVKM. CDR3 length: 16 amino acids. The CDR3 sequence: CASSLVISGGAGELFF. CDR3 DNA sequence: TGTGCCAGCAGTTTAGTGATTAGCGGGGGGGCCGGGGAGCTGTTTTTT. Variable domain in full (rest from reference TRBV28 and TRBJ2-2): DVKVTQSSRYLVKRTGEKVFLECVQDMDHENMFWYRQDPGLGLRLIYFSYDVKMKEKGDIPEGYSVSREKKERFSLILESASTNQTSMYLCASSLVISGGAGELFFGEGSRLTVL.

This sequence joins TRBV6-5 and TRBJ2-2; D possibly corresponds to TRBD1 (6 bases). Germline CDR1 MNHEY, CDR2 SVGAGI. V lost 2 bases to trimming and J lost 0 bases, with 10 bases between them. The CDR3 has 16 residues. CDR3 in amino acids: CASSYNGGANTGELFF. As DNA, the CDR3 is TGTGCCAGCAGTTACAATGGGGGCGCGAACACCGGGGAGCTGTTTTTT.